The 21 T cell receptor beta chains in this list originate from one sample, sequenced in a study of neurological immune-mediated disorders. TCRdb reanalysed the 5' RACE reads using MiXCR and keeps one entry per CDR3 protein. The sample lists tens of thousands of distinct CDR3 sequences, approximately 17% occurring once. Source material: PBMCs. All receptors come from a middle-aged woman in good health.

This chain connects TRBV7-2 to TRBJ2-1; 11 nucleotides agree with TRBD2. Germline CDR1 and CDR2: SGHTA and FQGNSA. The ends lost 2 bases at V and 3 bases at J; junction bases unmatched: 3. This CDR3 contains 16 residues. Here the CDR3 DNA reads TGTGCCAGCAGCTTATATAGCGGGGGGGACTACAATGAGCAGTTCTTC. Translation: CASSLYSGGDYNEQFF.

This clonotype was counted a few times. V and J are TRBV29-1 and TRBJ1-1, with unresolved D. The CDR3 loop spans 12 amino acids. CDR1 is SQVTM and CDR2 is ANQGSEA in the germline V gene. V lost 4 bases and J 2 bases, leaving 8 bases between the germline ends. The DNA for the CDR3 is TGCAGCGTTGGTGGGATCAACACTGAAGCTTTCTTT. Its translation is CSVGGINTEAFF.

This clonotype was seen many times. The chain carries TRBV20-1 and TRBJ1-4, with TRBD1 identical over 7 bases. The CDR3 has 15 amino acids. V lost 4 bases and J lost 5; bases outside the gene matches: 10. Germline V gives CDR1 DFQATT, CDR2 SNEGSKA (reference sequence). CDR3 nucleotide sequence: TGCAGTGCTAATACTAACAGGGGCGGGAATGAAAAACTGTTTTTT. It encodes CSANTNRGGNEKLFF.

This clonotype was observed many times. The CDR3 DNA is TGTGCCAGCCTGGGCAGGAGAGGCAAAAACATTCAGTACTTC. Translating it yields CASLGRRGKNIQYF. V usage is TRBV5-8 and J usage is TRBJ2-4; D not resolved. This CDR3 has 14 amino acids. Deletions cut 7 bases from V and 3 bases from J, with 14 bases between. Germline-derived CDR1 and CDR2 are SGHTS and YDEGEE.

The chain joins TRBV2 to TRBJ1-2; a possible D gene is TRBD1 (5 bases). The CDR3 is made up of 14 amino acids. The V end was cut by 5 bases, the J end by 2 bases, with 12 bases between. Germline V gene lookup returns CDR1 SNHLY and CDR2 FYNNEI. The DNA of the CDR3 is TGTGCCAGCAGTTCGGGACGGGAGAACTATGGCTACACCTTC. It translates to CASSSGRENYGYTF.

This clonotype was observed many times. The chain is built from TRBV20-1 and TRBJ2-1; tentatively, D is TRBD1 (5 bases). V was pared by 2 bases and J by 0 bases, with 26 bases between. CDR1 and CDR2 from the germline V gene are DFQATT and SNEGSKA (reference sequence). The CDR3 is made up of 20 amino acids. The CDR3 reads CSARTTGPGAAVYSYNEQFF. The CDR3 nucleotides are TGCAGTGCTAGAACAACCGGGCCTGGGGCTGCTGTTTACTCCTACAATGAGCAGTTCTTC.

This sequence joins TRBV29-1 and TRBJ1-1; D is undetermined. There are 14 residues in the CDR3. The ends were cut back, 1 base at V and 1 base at J, with 10 bases in the middle. The germline CDR1 and CDR2 sequences are SQVTM and ANQGSEA. The CDR3 coding sequence is TGCAGCGTTGAAGGACGGCTTAGGAACACTGAAGCTTTCTTT. Translation gives CSVEGRLRNTEAFF.

J is TRBJ1-1 and V is TRBV4-3; the D gene is possibly TRBD1 (5 bases). Trimming pared 4 bases from V and 3 bases from J, leaving 12 bases between. Looked up from germline, CDR1 is LGHNA and CDR2 is YSLEER. The CDR3 consists of 14 residues. The CDR3, as DNA: TGCGCCAGCAGCCCAGGGTATTTAGACACTGAAGCTTTCTTT. It specifies CASSPGYLDTEAFF.

As for this clonotype: Relative to the germline gene, one junction end is altered; a read error may explain this. The gene calls are TRBV5-1 and TRBJ2-5; D remains unclear. The CDR3 runs 13 residues. CDR1 is SGHRS, CDR2 YFSETQ, per germline. For the CDR3, the DNA is TGTGCCAGCAGCTTGTGGGTCCAAGAGACCCAGTACTTC. It encodes CASSLWVQETQYF.

At least ten counts were recorded for this clonotype. The rearrangement joins TRBV12-3 or TRBV12-4 to TRBJ2-5; perhaps TRBD2 as D (5 bases). V was shortened by 0 bases and J by 5 bases, with 10 bases between the two germline ends. This CDR3 is built from 14 residues. The DNA of the CDR3 is TGTGCCAGCAGTTTAGCCCAATCGGGGGAGACCCAGTACTTC. This encodes CASSLAQSGETQYF.

This clonotype came up many times. This rearrangement joins TRBV7-2 to TRBJ1-1; tentatively, D is TRBD1 (5 bases). CDR3 size: 13 residues. Germline assignment: CDR1 SGHTA and CDR2 FQGNSA. The V end lost 5 bases, the J end lost 7 bases, and 14 bases lay between the germline ends. The CDR3 sequence is CASSRVQEIEAFF. CDR3 DNA: TGTGCCAGCAGCCGTGTACAGGAGATTGAAGCTTTCTTT.

This clonotype was counted ten times or more. J is TRBJ2-7 and V is TRBV4-2; a possible D gene is TRBD2 (5 bases). The ends were cut back, 4 bases at V and 6 bases at J, with 22 bases in the middle. Germline values: CDR1 LGHNA, CDR2 YNFKEQ. This CDR3 comprises 16 residues. CDR3 DNA: TGTGCCAGCAGCCTTGCCACCAGCGGAGCAAGGGCCGAGCAGTACTTC. It yields the protein CASSLATSGARAEQYF.

V usage is TRBV14 and J usage is TRBJ2-5; 13 positions match TRBD2. The germline V gene encodes CDR1 SGHDN and CDR2 FVKESK. With 5 bases clipped from V and 5 bases from J, the junction kept 11 bases outside the gene matches. CDR3 length equals 17 residues. This CDR3 reads CASSSVALAGGKETQYF. In nucleotides, the CDR3 is TGTGCCAGCAGCTCTGTCGCACTAGCGGGGGGGAAGGAGACCCAGTACTTC.

Ten or more counts support this clonotype. The J gene is TRBJ1-2, the V gene TRBV6-5; D unresolved. The germline V gene encodes CDR1 MNHEY and CDR2 SVGAGI. V lost 8 bases and J 8 bases, leaving 18 bases between the germline ends. This CDR3 is 13 amino acids long. DNA of the CDR3: TGTGCCAGCGGCGGCGGGATGAGGAAGGGCTACACCTTC. Translating gives CASGGGMRKGYTF.

The chain links TRBV5-1 to TRBJ1-1; no reliable D call. CDR1 is SGHRS and CDR2 is YFSETQ in the germline V gene. The germline V and J ends were trimmed by 5 bases and 3 bases, with 11 bases remaining between them. There are 13 residues in the CDR3. In DNA form, the CDR3 reads TGCGCCAGCAGTGTATGGTTGTACACTGAAGCTTTCTTT. Amino acid sequence: CASSVWLYTEAFF.

This clonotype was recorded many times. The chain has TRBV7-2 and TRBJ2-5; tentatively, D is TRBD1 or TRBD2 (5 bases each). There are 13 residues in the CDR3. Trimming cost V 4 bases and J 5 bases, with 11 bases left between them. CDR1 SGHTA and CDR2 FQGNSA come from the germline V gene. In DNA form, the CDR3 reads TGTGCCAGCAGCTCGGGGCGGTCGGAGACCCAGTACTTC. It yields the protein CASSSGRSETQYF.

This clonotype occurred a few times. The chain links TRBV9 to TRBJ1-1; no clear D. V was trimmed by 4 bases and J by 11 bases, leaving 24 bases between them. CDR1 and CDR2 (germline): SGDLS, YYNGEE. This CDR3 comprises 15 residues. CDR3 loop: CASSPPSGEDGGAFF. The CDR3 DNA reads as TGTGCCAGCAGCCCACCCAGCGGGGAGGATGGTGGGGCTTTCTTT. Based on the CDR3 plus reference TRBV9 and TRBJ1-1, the full variable domain is DSGVTQTPKHLITATGQRVTLRCSPRSGDLSVYWYQQSLDQGLQFLIQYYNGEERAKGNILERFSAQQFPDLHSELNLSSLELGDSALYFCASSPPSGEDGGAFFGQGTRLTVV.

This clonotype has only a few counts. The CDR3 bases are TGTGCCAGCAGTTTGGGAGGACAGGGGTTCCAAGAGACCCAGTACTTC. Encoded protein: CASSLGGQGFQETQYF. The J gene is TRBJ2-5, the V gene TRBV28; TRBD1 aligns across 9 bases. V lost 3 bases, J lost 1 base, and 6 bases stayed unmatched. The germline CDR1 and CDR2 sequences are MDHEN and SYDVKM. The CDR3 covers 16 residues.

This clonotype showed up many times. DNA for the CDR3: TGTGCCAGCAGAGGGGTTCCGACCACCGGGGAGCTGTTTTTT. Residues: CASRGVPTTGELFF. V is TRBV28 and J is TRBJ2-2; D is perhaps TRBD1 (5 bases). The germline V gene has CDR1 MDHEN and CDR2 SYDVKM. The length of the CDR3 is 14 residues. V was pared by 6 bases and J by 4 bases, with 12 bases between.

V usage is TRBV6-2 or TRBV6-3 and J usage is TRBJ1-5; D might be TRBD1 (5 bases). The CDR3 contains 15 residues. Germline V CDR1 and CDR2: MNHEY, SVGEGT. Trimming cost V 6 bases and J 6 bases, with 18 bases left between them. The CDR3 is CASSPFFGAFQPQHF. CDR3 coding DNA: TGTGCCAGCAGCCCCTTCTTCGGGGCCTTTCAGCCCCAGCATTTT.

This clonotype has at least ten counts. DNA for the CDR3: TGTGCCAGCAGTACAAGGGTAGATAATGAGCAGTTCTTC. As protein: CASSTRVDNEQFF. The chain links TRBV6-2 or TRBV6-3 to TRBJ2-1, with D unresolved. Germline values: CDR1 MNHEY, CDR2 SVGEGT. With 5 bases removed from V and 7 bases from J, the gap between germline ends came to 12 bases. This CDR3 has 13 residues.